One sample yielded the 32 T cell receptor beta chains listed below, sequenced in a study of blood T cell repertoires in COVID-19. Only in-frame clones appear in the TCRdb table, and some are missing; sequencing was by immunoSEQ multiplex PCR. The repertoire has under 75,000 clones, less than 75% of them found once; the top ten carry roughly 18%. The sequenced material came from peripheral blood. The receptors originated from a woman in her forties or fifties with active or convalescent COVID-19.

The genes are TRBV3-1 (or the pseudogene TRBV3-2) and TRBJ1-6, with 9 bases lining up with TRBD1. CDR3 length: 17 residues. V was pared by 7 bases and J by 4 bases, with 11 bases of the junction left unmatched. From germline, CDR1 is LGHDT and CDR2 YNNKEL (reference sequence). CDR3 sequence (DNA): TGTGCCAGCACTCATGGGACAGGGAGGGAGTATAATTCACCCCTCCACTTT. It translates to CASTHGTGREYNSPLHF.

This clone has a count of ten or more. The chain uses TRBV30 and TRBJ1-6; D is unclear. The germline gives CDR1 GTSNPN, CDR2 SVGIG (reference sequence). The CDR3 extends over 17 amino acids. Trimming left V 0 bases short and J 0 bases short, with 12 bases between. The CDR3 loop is CAWSVMSTSSYNSPLHF. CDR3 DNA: TGTGCCTGGAGTGTAATGAGCACGAGCTCCTATAATTCACCCCTCCACTTT.

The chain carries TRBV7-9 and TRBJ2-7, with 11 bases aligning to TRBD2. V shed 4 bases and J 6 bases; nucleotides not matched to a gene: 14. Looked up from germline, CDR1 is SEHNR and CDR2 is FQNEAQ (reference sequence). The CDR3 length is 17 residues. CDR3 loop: CASSSSPRLAGHIEQYF. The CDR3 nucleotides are TGTGCCAGCAGCTCATCACCGCGACTAGCGGGACATATCGAGCAGTACTTC. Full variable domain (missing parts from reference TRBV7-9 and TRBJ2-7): DTGVSQNPRHKITKRGQNVTFRCDPISEHNRLYWYRQTLGQGPEFLTYFQNEAQLEKSRLLSDRFSAERPKGSFSTLEIQRTEQGDSAMYLCASSSSPRLAGHIEQYFGPGTRLTVT.

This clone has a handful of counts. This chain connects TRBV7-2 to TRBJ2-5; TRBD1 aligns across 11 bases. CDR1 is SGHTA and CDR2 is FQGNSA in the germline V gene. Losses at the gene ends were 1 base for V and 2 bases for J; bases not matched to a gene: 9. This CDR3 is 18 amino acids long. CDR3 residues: CASSLVSLGTGGQETQYF. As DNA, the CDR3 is TGTGCCAGCAGCTTAGTATCCCTTGGGACAGGGGGTCAAGAGACCCAGTACTTC.

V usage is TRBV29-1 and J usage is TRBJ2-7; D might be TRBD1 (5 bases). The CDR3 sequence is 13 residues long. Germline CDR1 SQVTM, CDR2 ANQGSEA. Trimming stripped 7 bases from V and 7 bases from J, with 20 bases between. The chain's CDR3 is CSAEFAGLWEQYF. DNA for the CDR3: TGCAGCGCCGAATTCGCAGGGCTTTGGGAGCAGTACTTC.

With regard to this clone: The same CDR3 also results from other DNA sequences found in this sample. The CDR3 here is CASSKKGGSWYEQYF. The CDR3 nucleotides read TGTGCCAGCAGCAAAAAGGGCGGGAGTTGGTACGAGCAGTACTTC. The rearrangement joins TRBV21-1 to TRBJ2-7; the table's D call, TRBD2, was not checked against the DNA. TRBV21-1 is assigned pseudogene status. The CDR3 has 15 residues.

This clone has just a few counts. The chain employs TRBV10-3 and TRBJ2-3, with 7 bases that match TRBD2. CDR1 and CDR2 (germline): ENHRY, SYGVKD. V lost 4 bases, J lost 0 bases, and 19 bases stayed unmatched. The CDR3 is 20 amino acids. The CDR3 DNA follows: TGTGCCATCAGTGGATATGAGCGGGACCAGTACTTTTTTAGCACAGATACGCAGTATTTT. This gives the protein CAISGYERDQYFFSTDTQYF.

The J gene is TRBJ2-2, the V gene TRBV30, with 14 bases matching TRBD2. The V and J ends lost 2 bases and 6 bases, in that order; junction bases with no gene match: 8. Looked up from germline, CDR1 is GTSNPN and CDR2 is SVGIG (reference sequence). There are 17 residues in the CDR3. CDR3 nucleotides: TGTGCCTGGAGTAGAGATGGACTAGCGGGAGGCCCCGGGGAGCTGTTTTTT. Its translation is CAWSRDGLAGGPGELFF.

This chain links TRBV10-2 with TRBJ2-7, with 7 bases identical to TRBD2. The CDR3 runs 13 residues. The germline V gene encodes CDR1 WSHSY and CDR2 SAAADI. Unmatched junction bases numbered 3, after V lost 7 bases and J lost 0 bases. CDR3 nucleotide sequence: TGCGCCAGCAAGCCTAGCGGCTCCTACGAGCAGTACTTC. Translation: CASKPSGSYEQYF.

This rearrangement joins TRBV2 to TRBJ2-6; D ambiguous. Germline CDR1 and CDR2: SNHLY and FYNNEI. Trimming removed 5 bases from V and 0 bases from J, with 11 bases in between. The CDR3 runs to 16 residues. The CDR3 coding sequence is TGTGCCAGCAGTCCCTTGTCCTTCTCTGGGGCCAACGTCCTGACTTTC. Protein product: CASSPLSFSGANVLTF.

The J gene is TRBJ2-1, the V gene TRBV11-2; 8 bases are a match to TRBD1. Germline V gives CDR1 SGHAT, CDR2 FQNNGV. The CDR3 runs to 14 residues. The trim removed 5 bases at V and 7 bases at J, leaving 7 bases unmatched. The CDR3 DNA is TGTGCCAGCAGCCGGATACGACAGGGGAATGAGCAGTTCTTC. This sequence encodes CASSRIRQGNEQFF.

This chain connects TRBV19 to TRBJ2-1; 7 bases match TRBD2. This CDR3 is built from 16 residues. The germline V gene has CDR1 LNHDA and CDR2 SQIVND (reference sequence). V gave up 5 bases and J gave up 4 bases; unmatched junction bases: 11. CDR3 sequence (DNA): TGTGCCAGTAGTCCCCCCGACGGGAGGTCTTACAATGAGCAGTTCTTC. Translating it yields CASSPPDGRSYNEQFF.

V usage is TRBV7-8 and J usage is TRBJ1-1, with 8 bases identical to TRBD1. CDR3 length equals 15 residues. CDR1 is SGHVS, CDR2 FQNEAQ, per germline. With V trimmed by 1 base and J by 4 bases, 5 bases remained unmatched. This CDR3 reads CASSLGGQGGTEAFF. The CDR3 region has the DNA TGTGCCAGCAGCTTAGGAGGACAGGGTGGCACTGAAGCTTTCTTT.

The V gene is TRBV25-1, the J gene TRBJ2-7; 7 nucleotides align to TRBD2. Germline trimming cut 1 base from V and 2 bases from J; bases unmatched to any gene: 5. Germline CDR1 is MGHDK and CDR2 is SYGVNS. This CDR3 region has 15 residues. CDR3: CASSESAGAPYEQYF. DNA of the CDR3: TGTGCCAGCAGTGAATCTGCGGGAGCCCCCTACGAGCAGTACTTC.

The CDR3 nucleotides read TGTGCCAGCAGCCCCGGGACAGCCTCCTACGAGCAGTACTTC. Protein sequence: CASSPGTASYEQYF. This chain uses TRBV28 with TRBJ2-7; TRBD1 matches at 7 bases. J gave up 0 bases and V 6 bases, and 5 bases lay outside the gene matches. This CDR3 spans 14 amino acids. Germline V gives CDR1 MDHEN, CDR2 SYDVKM.

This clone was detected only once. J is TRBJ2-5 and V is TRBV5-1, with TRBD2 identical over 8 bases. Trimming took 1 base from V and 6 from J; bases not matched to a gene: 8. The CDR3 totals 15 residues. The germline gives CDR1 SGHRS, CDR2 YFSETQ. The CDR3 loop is CASSLTSGGMKTQYF. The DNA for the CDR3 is TGCGCCAGCAGCTTGACTAGCGGTGGAATGAAGACCCAGTACTTC.

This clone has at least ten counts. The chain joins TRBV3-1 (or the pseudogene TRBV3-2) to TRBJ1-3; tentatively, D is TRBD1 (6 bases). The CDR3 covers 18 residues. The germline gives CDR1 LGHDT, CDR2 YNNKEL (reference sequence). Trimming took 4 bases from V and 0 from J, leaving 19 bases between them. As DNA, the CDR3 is TGTGCCAGCAGCCGAAATTCCCAGGGGCCATCCTCTGGAAACACCATATATTTT. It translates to CASSRNSQGPSSGNTIYF.

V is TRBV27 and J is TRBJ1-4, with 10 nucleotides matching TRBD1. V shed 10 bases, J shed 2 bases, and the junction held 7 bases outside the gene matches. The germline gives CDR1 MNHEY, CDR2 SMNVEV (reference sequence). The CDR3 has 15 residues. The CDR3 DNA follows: TGTGCCAACAGGAGGACAGGGGGGACTAATGAAAAACTGTTTTTT. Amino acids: CANRRTGGTNEKLFF.

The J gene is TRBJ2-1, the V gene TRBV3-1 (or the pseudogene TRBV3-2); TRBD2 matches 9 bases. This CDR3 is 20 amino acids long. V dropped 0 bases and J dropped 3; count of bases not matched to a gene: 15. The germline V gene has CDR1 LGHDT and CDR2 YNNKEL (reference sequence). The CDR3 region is CASSQDGGVAGVGGYNEQFF. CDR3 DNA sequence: TGTGCCAGCAGCCAAGATGGGGGGGTAGCGGGAGTCGGAGGCTACAATGAGCAGTTCTTC.

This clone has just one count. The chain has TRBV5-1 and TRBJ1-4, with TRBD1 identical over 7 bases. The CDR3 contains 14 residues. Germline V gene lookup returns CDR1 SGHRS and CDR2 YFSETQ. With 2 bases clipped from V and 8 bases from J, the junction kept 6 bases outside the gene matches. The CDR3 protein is CASSLRTGTEKLFF. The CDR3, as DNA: TGCGCCAGCAGCTTAAGGACAGGTACCGAAAAACTGTTTTTT.

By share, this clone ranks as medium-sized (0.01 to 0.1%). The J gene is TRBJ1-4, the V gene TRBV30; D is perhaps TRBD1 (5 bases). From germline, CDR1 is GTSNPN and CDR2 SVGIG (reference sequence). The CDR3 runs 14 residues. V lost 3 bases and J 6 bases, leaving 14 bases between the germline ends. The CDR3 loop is CAWSPMATDEKLFF. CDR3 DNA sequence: TGTGCCTGGAGCCCTATGGCGACAGATGAAAAACTGTTTTTT.

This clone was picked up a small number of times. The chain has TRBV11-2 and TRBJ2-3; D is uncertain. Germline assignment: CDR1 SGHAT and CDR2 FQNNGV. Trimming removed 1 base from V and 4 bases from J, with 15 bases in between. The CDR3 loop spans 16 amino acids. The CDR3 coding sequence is TGTGCCAGCAGCTTAGGGGTCAGAACTACCTCAGATACGCAGTATTTT. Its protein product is CASSLGVRTTSDTQYF.

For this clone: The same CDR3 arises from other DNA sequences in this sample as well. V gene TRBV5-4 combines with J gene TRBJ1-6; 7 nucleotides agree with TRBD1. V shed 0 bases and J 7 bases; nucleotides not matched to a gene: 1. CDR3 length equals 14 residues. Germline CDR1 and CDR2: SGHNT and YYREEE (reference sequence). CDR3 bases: TGTGCCAGCAGCTTGGACAGGGGAAATTCACCCCTCCACTTT. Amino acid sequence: CASSLDRGNSPLHF. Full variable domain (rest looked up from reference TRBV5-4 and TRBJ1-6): ETGVTQSPTHLIKTRGQQVTLRCSSQSGHNTVSWYQQALGQGPQFIFQYYREEENGRGNFPPRFSGLQFPNYSSELNVNALELDDSALYLCASSLDRGNSPLHFGNGTRLTVT.

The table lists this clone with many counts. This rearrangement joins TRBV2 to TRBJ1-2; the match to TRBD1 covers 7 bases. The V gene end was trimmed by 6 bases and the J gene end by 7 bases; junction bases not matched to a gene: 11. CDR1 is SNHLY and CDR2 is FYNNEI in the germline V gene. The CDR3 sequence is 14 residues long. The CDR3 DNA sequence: TGTGCCAGCAGCCCCAGGGGGACCGAGGGTGGCTACACCTTC. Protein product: CASSPRGTEGGYTF.

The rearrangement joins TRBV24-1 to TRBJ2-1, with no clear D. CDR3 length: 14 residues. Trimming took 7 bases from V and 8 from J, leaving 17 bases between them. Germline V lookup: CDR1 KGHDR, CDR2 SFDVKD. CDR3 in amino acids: CATSTDRVVDEQFF. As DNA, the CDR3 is TGTGCCACCAGCACCGATCGGGTAGTGGATGAGCAGTTCTTC.

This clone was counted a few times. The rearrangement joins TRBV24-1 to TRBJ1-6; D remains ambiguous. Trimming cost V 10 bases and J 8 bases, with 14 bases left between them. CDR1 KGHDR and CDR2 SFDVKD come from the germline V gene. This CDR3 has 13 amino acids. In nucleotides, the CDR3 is TGTGCCACTTCCGGGTCCTACGATTCACCCCTCCACTTT. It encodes CATSGSYDSPLHF.

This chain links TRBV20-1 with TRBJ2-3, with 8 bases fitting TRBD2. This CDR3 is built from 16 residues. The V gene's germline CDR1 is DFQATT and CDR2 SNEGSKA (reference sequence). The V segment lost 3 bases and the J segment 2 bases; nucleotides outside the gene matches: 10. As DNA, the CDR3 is TGCAGTGCTAGTCAAGCGGGAGATCCCTACACAGATACGCAGTATTTT. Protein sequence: CSASQAGDPYTDTQYF.

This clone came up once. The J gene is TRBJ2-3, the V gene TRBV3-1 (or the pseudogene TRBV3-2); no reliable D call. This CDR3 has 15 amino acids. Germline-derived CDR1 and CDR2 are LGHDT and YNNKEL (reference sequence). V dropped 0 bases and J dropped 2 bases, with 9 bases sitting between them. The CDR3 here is CASSQDLLATDTQYF. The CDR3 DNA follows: TGTGCCAGCAGCCAAGATCTACTCGCCACAGATACGCAGTATTTT.

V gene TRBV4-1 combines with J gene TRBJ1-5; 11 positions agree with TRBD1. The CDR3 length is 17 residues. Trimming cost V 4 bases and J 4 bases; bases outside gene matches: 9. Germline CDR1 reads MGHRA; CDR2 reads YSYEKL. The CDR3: CASSPSGGTGGNQPQHF. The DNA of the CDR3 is TGCGCCAGCAGCCCATCGGGCGGGACAGGGGGTAATCAGCCCCAGCATTTT.

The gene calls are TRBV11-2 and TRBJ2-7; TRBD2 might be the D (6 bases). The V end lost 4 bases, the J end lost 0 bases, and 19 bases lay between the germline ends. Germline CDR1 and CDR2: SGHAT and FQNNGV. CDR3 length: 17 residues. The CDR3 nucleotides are TGTGCCAGCAGCTCATCCTCCGGGACTCTCTTCTCCTACGAGCAGTACTTC. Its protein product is CASSSSSGTLFSYEQYF.

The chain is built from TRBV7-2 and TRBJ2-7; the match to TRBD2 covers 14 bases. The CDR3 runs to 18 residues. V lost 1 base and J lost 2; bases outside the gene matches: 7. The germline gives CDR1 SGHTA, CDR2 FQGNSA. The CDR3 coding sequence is TGTGCCAGCAGCTTAGTGGGACTAGCGGGAGTAAACGCCTACGAGCAGTACTTC. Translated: CASSLVGLAGVNAYEQYF.

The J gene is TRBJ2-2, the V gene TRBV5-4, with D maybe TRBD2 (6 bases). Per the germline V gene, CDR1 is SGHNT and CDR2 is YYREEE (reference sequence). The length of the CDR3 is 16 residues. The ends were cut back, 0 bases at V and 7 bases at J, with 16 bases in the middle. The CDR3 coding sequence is TGTGCCAGCAGCTTGGGGGTAGCGGCGGAAAGCGGGGAGCTGTTTTTT. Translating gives CASSLGVAAESGELFF.